These T cell receptor beta chains were read from a single sample in a study of beta chain features in type 1 diabetes. Assay used: immunoSEQ multiplex PCR; TCRdb lists only in-frame clones, some missing. Here the sample spans roughly 240,000 clones, roughly 13% being singletons. The sequencing sample was made of naive CD4+ T cells from blood. These TCRs come from a woman aged 40 to 50 in good health. Each CDR3 is given without its conserved first and last residue. A D gene is named only where the DNA matches it firmly.

>TRBV11-2|TRBJ1-2|NA
ASSLSHVNYGYT
>TRBV7-8|TRBJ2-3|TRBD1
ASAGGRTDTQY
>TRBV6-1|TRBJ2-3|TRBD1
ASSDRTGSDTQY
>TRBV2|TRBJ1-2|NA
ASRGPLTANYGYT
>TRBV27|TRBJ1-6|NA
ASSPVADSPLH
>TRBV5-1|TRBJ2-1|NA
ASSLTGQGSYNEQF
>TRBV27|TRBJ1-6|TRBD1
ASSSRQGSYNSPLH
>TRBV6-5|TRBJ1-4|TRBD1
ASSFSGTGNEKLF
>TRBV5-1|TRBJ2-3|TRBD1
ASSFVGQGASDTQY
>TRBV18|TRBJ2-7|TRBD1
ASSSGQESSYEQY
>TRBV18|TRBJ1-2|NA
ASSRKAPATVYGYT
>TRBV9|TRBJ2-7|NA
ASSVWGDFMGEQY
>TRBV14|TRBJ1-1|NA
ASSPNNLNTEAF
>TRBV5-6|TRBJ2-2|NA
ASSAHRVNTGELF
>TRBV2|TRBJ2-1|TRBD2
ASSVTGGHENEQF
>TRBV18|TRBJ1-4|TRBD1
ASSPPNRGENEKLF
>TRBV25-1|TRBJ2-1|TRBD2
ASLSGGSYNEQF
>TRBV18|TRBJ1-5|NA
ASSRASSDQPQH
>TRBV6-5|TRBJ1-2|NA
ASSQDWYGYT
>TRBV4-1|TRBJ2-4|TRBD1
ASGGQGPGAKNIQY
>TRBV25-1|TRBJ1-6|NA
ASSANTGTHNSPLH
>TRBV7-9|TRBJ2-7|NA
ASSLGGHLIYEQY
>TRBV19|TRBJ2-7|TRBD1
ASSIRGRLYEQY
>TRBV5-6|TRBJ1-4|TRBD1
ASSLGIGQGDEKLF
>TRBV2|TRBJ1-5|NA
ASSGQSNQPQH
>TRBV19|TRBJ2-5|TRBD1
ASRMTGSETQY
>TRBV27|TRBJ2-1|TRBD2
ASSTRTSGGVGNEQF
>TRBV5-1|TRBJ1-2|NA
ASSLDTSSYGYT
>TRBV2|TRBJ2-1|NA
ASSEPPGLDEQF
>TRBV28|TRBJ2-5|TRBD1
ASSLGGQGRETQY
>TRBV2|TRBJ2-5|TRBD1
ASSEDRGGETQY
>TRBV6-1|TRBJ1-1|NA
ASSEWRGTGNTEAF
>TRBV7-9|TRBJ1-5|TRBD1
ASSLTRQGASNQPQH
>TRBV29-1|TRBJ1-1|NA
SVEGGPNTEAF
>TRBV4-3|TRBJ1-1|NA
ASSNLGGNTEAF
>TRBV10-3|TRBJ2-7|TRBD2
AISESPGGSYEQY
>TRBV11-2|TRBJ2-5|NA
ASSPGGQETQY
>TRBV10-3|TRBJ1-2|NA
AITLGDNYGYT
>TRBV9|TRBJ1-1|NA
ASSVGAAFQAF
>TRBV5-4|TRBJ2-7|NA
ASTTRSSYEQY
>TRBV11-2|TRBJ1-1|TRBD1
ASSPRTGLNTEAF
>TRBV5-1|TRBJ2-7|TRBD1
ASSPNAQTGLSEQY
>TRBV6-1|TRBJ2-5|NA
ASSEGASEETQY
>TRBV7-9|TRBJ2-1|NA
ASSGRDFNYNEQF
>TRBV5-1|TRBJ1-1|NA
ASSLDRSSIMNTEAF
>TRBV27|TRBJ1-2|TRBD1
ASSFDRVGYT
>TRBV6-6|TRBJ2-1|TRBD2
ASSFQRGHYNEQF
>TRBV5-1|TRBJ2-3|NA
ASSFTGASTDTQY
>TRBV18|TRBJ2-1|NA
ASSPGDAYNEQF
>TRBV6-6|TRBJ1-5|NA
ASSYTGGSQPQH
>TRBV19|TRBJ2-1|TRBD1
ASSIGGTVVNEQF
>TRBV7-9|TRBJ2-5|NA
ASSSAAETQY
>TRBV6-5|TRBJ2-6|NA
ASSFGGGSGANVLT